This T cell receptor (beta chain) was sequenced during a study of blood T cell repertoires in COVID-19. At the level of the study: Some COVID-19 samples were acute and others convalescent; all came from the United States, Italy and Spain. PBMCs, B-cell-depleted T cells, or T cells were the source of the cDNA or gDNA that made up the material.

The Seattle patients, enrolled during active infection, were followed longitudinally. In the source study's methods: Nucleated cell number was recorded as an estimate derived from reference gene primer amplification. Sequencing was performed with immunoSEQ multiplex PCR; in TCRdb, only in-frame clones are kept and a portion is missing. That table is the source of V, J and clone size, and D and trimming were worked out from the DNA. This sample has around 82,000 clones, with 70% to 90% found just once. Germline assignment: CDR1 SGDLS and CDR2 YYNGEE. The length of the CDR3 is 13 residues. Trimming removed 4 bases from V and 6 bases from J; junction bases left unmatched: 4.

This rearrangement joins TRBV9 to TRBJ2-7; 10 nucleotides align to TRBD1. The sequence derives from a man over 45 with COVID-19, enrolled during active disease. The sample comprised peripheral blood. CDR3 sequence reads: CASSSGQGTEQYF. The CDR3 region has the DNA TGTGCCAGCAGCTCGGGACAGGGGACCGAGCAGTACTTC.